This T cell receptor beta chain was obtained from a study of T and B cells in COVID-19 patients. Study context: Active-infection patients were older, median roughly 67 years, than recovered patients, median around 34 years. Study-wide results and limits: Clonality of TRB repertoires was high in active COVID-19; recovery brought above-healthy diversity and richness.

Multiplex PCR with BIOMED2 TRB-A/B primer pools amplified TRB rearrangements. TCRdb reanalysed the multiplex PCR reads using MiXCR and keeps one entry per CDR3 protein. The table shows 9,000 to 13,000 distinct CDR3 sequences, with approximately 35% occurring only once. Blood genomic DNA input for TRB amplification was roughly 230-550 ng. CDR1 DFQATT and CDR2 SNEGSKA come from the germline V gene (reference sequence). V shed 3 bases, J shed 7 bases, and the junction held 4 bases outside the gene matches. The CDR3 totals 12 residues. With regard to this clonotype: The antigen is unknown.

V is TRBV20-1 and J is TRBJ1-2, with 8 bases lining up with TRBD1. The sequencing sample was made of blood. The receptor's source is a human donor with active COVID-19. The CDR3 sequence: CSARTRGPGYTF. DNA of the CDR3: TGCAGTGCTAGGACCAGGGGGCCTGGCTACACCTTC.